This T cell receptor (beta chain) was captured in a study of T cells in Graves' hyperthyroidism and ophthalmopathy. TCR beta CDR3 regions were amplified from RNA transcripts. With the HTBI primer set, the TCR CDR3 went through a first round of RT-PCR. TCRdb itself ran the multiplex PCR reads through MiXCR, one entry per CDR3 protein. The data show about 360,000 distinct CDR3 sequences, approximately 14% seen once. The germline V gene has CDR1 LNHDA and CDR2 SQIVND (reference sequence). The CDR3 spans 15 residues. The ends lost 5 bases at V and 6 bases at J; junction bases unmatched: 6. The hyperthyroidism was newly diagnosed and had lasted under 2 months; the patients were aged 18 to 65.

Sequencing was performed on blood. The genes are TRBV19 and TRBJ1-5; 11 bases align to TRBD1. This clonotype was obtained from a woman between 18 and 29 years old with Graves' hyperthyroidism that later progressed to Graves' ophthalmopathy. CDR3 region: CASSSRTGGFQPQHF. For the CDR3, the DNA is TGTGCCAGTAGTTCCAGGACAGGGGGCTTTCAGCCCCAGCATTTT.